This TCR beta chain was recovered during a study of cytomegalovirus exposure and HLA in healthy donors (TCRdb year 2017). At the level of the whole study: In an earlier analysis of under 750 of the donors, 250 to 350 Gb of sequence data and some 100 million unique TCR beta sequences from about 190 million T cells were reported. Roughly five DR-DQ haplotypes were handled as single units for association and clustering because linkage in the cohort was strong. To predict cytomegalovirus infection status, the study combined high-throughput TCR immunosequencing, statistical association of individual TCRs with disease status, and machine learning. On average, approximately 250,000 unique TCR beta nucleotide sequences were sequenced per donor among fewer than 500 genotyped donors of the cohort, with roughly 19% of those sequences being non-productive. An earlier analysis of 500 to 750 of the donors applied high-throughput TCR beta sequencing to assess whether each TCR beta V gene segment acted as functional or pseudogenic. Among the roughly 400 genotyped donors, around 79% belonged to the genetic ancestry cluster associated with self-reported Caucasian donors. The T cell repertoires of some 700 subjects were profiled by immunosequencing and related to cytomegalovirus serostatus. Alongside the repertoire data, information on donor age, sex, ethnicity and CMV serostatus was compiled. Along with the roughly 670-subject first cohort, a separate validation cohort of over a hundred different subjects was used. Rather than using new phenotypic data, the later analysis identified candidate immune exposures from TCR beta sequences and from how often those sequences occurred across donors. A later analysis re-examined previously published TCR beta repertoires from more than 650 donors and added high-resolution HLA genotyping to investigate patterns of TCR occurrence. All discovery cohort repertoires had been generated using a single sequencing platform. The number of donors typed differed by locus, with about 629-630 for A, B, C, DRB1 and DQB1, approximately 500 for DQA1, under 610 for DPA1, and approximately 470 for DPB1. Roughly 310 gigabases of sequencing data and tens of millions of unique TCR sequences were included in an early release covering about 600 HLA-typed donors. The study was designed to test whether signatures of past pathogen exposure could be identified by cataloging public T cell receptors. HLA typing covered class I and class II loci at four-digit resolution. A later genetic analysis used genome-wide SNP genotypes for about three fifths of the 666 donors, treating that subset as a discovery cohort. The full study reports these points: According to a later genetic analysis, donors in an Asian-associated ancestry cluster had fewer N-insertions in productive TCRs than the roughly 670-donor mean. A later analysis found that HLA-associated TCR beta chains were more clonally expanded and had lower generation probabilities than equally common non-associated chains. The cohort was sequenced for TCR beta chains only, and without alpha or paired-chain data the features that could be detected were limited. According to a later analysis, most CMV-associated TCR beta chains appeared to be HLA-restricted, and the HLA associations seemed to be driven largely by CMV exposure. For the cohort, immune exposure information was limited to CMV serostatus. Three of the identified cytomegalovirus-associated TCR beta chains were confirmed in vitro to be specific for cytomegalovirus antigens. HLA typing was unavailable for some donors at each locus, so association tests used only the typed subset. Presence/absence analyses assumed roughly uniform sequencing depth across donors, an assumption that may not hold. Because the 87-base-pair reads could not distinguish some IMGT-functional V segments, including TRBV6-2 and TRBV6-3, those segments were excluded. Around 16 rarely observed V segments, including chromosome 9 orphons, were excluded from the earlier analysis of approximately 500 of the donors because counts were too low. A further reported finding was that TCR beta sequences accurately predicted the HLA-A and HLA-B alleles for most subjects in the first cohort. In an earlier analysis of fewer than 700 of the donors, most TCR beta V segments appeared in productive rearrangements about 90% or about 30% of the time, broadly matching IMGT annotations. In the study, some 160 TCR beta chains were listed as associated with cytomegalovirus. A later analysis associated about 16,000 TCR beta sequences with specific HLA alleles at a false discovery rate of 0.05. A cluster of highly shared sequence variants was judged likely to represent a technical artifact of the sequencing pipeline. When HLA alleles, especially DR and DQ, strongly co-occurred, TCR associations were difficult to assign to individual alleles. A later analysis reported that several top co-occurrence clusters appeared linked to parvovirus B19, influenza, CMV and Epstein-Barr virus. In a later analysis, TCR association rates were found to vary across HLA loci, with the most associated TCRs seen for DRB1 alleles and the fewest for HLA-C alleles. Cytomegalovirus status was reported to be diagnosed by the classifier with high specificity and sensitivity in both the original and validation cohorts. According to the authors, the approach could potentially be generalized to other disease states and immunological phenotypes. Correlated functional status among segregating V segments might reflect linkage disequilibrium, but an unknown experimental factor could not be ruled out. Most TCR sequences were observed very rarely across donors, whereas some public TCRs were present in many individuals. In a later genetic analysis, a missense DCLRE1C variant was associated with V-gene and J-gene trimming of TCR beta chains, and the association was replicated in an independent cohort.

Library generation was performed with the immunoSEQ multiplex PCR assay. A mixture of 60 forward primers for TCR Vbeta segments and 13 reverse primers for TCR Jbeta segments was used in the multiplex PCR. The CDR3 region of rearranged TCR beta genes was amplified from genomic DNA with a multiplex PCR assay. The amplified TCR beta libraries were sequenced on the Illumina HiSeq System as 87-base-pair reads. The study's processing was this. A later analysis counted approximately 76 million unique TCR beta chains across the 666 repertoires, and around 9.9 million of these chains were shared by at least two donors. A nearest-neighbor algorithm error-corrected the raw reads and collapsed the reads into unique sequences, merging closely related sequences to remove PCR and sequencing errors. To assign V, D and J gene segments, CDR3 sequences were aligned to IMGT reference sequences. For a sequence to be retained, a match of at least six nucleotides was required to both a V gene segment and a J gene segment. A rearrangement was called productive if the CDR3 had no stop codons and remained in frame with V and J, and every other rearrangement was called non-productive. CDR3 was defined by IMGT convention, running from the second conserved V-encoded cysteine to the conserved J-encoded phenylalanine. The earlier analysis of roughly 590 of the donors excluded any sequence lacking an unambiguous match to a single V gene segment. In an earlier analysis of some 590 of the donors, a V segment was called functional when productive rearrangements were above 56.7%, and segregating when the standard deviation between donors exceeded 5%. To diagnose cytomegalovirus status from the catalog of TCR beta chain sequences, a statistical classification framework was built. In a later analysis, TCR nucleotide sequences were compared against IMGT/GENE-DB human TR gene sequences so that V and J genes could be assigned. Using the TCRdist pipeline, a later analysis assigned CDR3 sequences along with most-parsimonious VDJ recombination scenarios. In a later analysis, each TCR beta chain was defined by its CDR3 amino acid sequence together with its V-gene family, and reads lacking a unique V-gene family were excluded. In a later analysis, several hundred highly shared, low-generation-probability nucleotide sequences were removed to address suspected cross-contamination and a sequencing artifact. In a later analysis, a clonal expansion index for each public chain was calculated from normalized within-repertoire ranks of inferred template counts. In a later analysis, generation probabilities were computed using a VDJ recombination model fitted to out-of-frame rearrangements, and the results were checked against IGoR. A later analysis scored TCR-TCR, TCR-HLA and TCR-CMV co-occurrence with hypergeometric tests, applying a repertoire-size bias correction to TCR pairs. False discovery rates were estimated in a later analysis by permuting HLA or CMV assignments 20 times. In a later analysis, co-occurring TCRs were grouped with DBSCAN, and TCRdist sequence similarity was added when clustering was performed within HLA-allele-positive subsets. Repertoires with fewer than 30,000 or more than 120,000 public chains, plus five repertoires with anomalous nucleotide sharing, were excluded from co-occurrence clustering. TCRdb provides this immuneACCESS table in a form limited to in-frame rearrangements. Some clones are lacking; in checked studies, under half of them reflect an unresolved V gene, and why the rest are absent is not known. Clone size and V and J calls were adopted from that table, with D and trimming inferred from the DNA. Present in this sample are 100,000 to 150,000 clones, 70% to 80% of which were seen just once. Of the sample, 0.8% to 0.95% is held by the ten largest clones.

The CDR3 starts with the cysteine, ends with the phenylalanine, and has 13 residues. The entry retains the CDR3 DNA only, 39 bases that are in frame from base 1. V drops 1 base and J drops 7 bases, leaving 10 bases in between. The germline V gene specifies SGHNT as CDR1 and YENEEA as CDR2. Concerning this clone itself: Its cognate antigen has yet to be identified. Base qualities are not at hand, and no much larger clone is one base apart.

In total, fewer than 750 healthy bone marrow donors made up the cohort. All cohort members were sampled while nominally healthy, although unrecorded immune exposures were likely present. The donor tested CMV seronegative, placing the donor among the roughly 340 seronegative members of the cohort. Every donor gave a peripheral blood sample, and the peripheral blood mononuclear cells from that sample were used for TCR beta sequencing. The Qiagen DNeasy Blood Extraction Kit was used to extract genomic DNA from the blood cell samples. Input material: PBMCs. The sequence is built from TRBV11-3 and TRBJ1-1, with TRBD1 as a weak D call on 6 bases. This receptor was taken from a woman aged 55-75 years in good health and CMV-seronegative. The CDR3 is CASSLGEGGEAFF. At the DNA level, the sequence is TGTGCCAGCAGCTTAGGGGAGGGGGGTGAAGCTTTCTTT.